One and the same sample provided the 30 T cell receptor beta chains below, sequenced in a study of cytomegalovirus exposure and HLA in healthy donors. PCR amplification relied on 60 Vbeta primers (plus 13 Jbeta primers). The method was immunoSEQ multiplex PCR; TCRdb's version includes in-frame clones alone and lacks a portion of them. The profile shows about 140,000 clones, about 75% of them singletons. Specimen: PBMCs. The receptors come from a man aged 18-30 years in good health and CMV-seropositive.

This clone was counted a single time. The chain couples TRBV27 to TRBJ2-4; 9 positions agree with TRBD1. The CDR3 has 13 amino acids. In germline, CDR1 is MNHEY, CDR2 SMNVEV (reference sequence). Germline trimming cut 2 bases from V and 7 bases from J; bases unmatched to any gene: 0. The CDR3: CASSLDRGNIQYF. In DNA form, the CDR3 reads TGTGCCAGCAGTTTAGACAGGGGGAACATTCAGTACTTC.

In DNA, the CDR3 is TGTGCCAGCAGCTTAGGGGGACTAGCGGGTCTCCAAGAGACCCAGTACTTC. It translates to CASSLGGLAGLQETQYF. This chain joins TRBV5-4 and TRBJ2-5; TRBD2 aligns across 12 bases. Germline lookup yields CDR1 SGHNT and CDR2 YYREEE (reference sequence). J gave up 1 base and V 2 bases, and 6 bases lay outside the gene matches. The CDR3 spans 17 residues.

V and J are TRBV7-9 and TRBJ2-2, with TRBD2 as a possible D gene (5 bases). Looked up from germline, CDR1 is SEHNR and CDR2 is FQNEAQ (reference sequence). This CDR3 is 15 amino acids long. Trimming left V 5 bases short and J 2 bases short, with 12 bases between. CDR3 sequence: CASSNKRLNTGELFF. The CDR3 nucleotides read TGTGCCAGCAGCAACAAGCGGCTCAACACCGGGGAGCTGTTTTTT.

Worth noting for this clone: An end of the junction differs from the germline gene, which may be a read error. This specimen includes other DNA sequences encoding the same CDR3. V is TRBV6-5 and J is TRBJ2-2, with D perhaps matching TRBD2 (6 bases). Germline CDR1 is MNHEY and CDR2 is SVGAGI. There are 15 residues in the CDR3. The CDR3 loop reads CASNSVGTPGGELFF. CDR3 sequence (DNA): TGCGCCAGCAACTCCGTCGGGACTCCGGGGGGGGAGCTGTTTTTT.

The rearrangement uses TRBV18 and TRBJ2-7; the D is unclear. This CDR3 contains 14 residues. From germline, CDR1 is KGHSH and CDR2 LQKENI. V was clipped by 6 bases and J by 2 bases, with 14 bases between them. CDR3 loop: CASSRDGATYEQYF. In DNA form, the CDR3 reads TGTGCCAGCTCTCGAGACGGAGCCACCTACGAGCAGTACTTC. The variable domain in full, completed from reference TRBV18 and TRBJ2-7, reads NAGVMQNPRHLVRRRGQEARLRCSPMKGHSHVYWYRQLPEEGLKFMVYLQKENIIDESGMPKERFSAEFPKEGPSILRIQQVVRGDSAAYFCASSRDGATYEQYFGPGTRLTVT.

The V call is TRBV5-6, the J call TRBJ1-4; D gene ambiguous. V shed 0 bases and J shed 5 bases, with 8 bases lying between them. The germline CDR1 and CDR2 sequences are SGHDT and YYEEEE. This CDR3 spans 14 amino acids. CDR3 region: CASSLGGRNEKLFF. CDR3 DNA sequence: TGTGCCAGCAGCTTGGGAGGGCGCAATGAAAAACTGTTTTTT.

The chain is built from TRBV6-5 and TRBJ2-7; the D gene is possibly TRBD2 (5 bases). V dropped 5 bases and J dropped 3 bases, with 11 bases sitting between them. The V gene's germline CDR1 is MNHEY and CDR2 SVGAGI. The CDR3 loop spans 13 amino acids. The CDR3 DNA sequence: TGTGCCAGCAGTCTGTACGGGAACTACGAGCAGTACTTC. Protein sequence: CASSLYGNYEQYF.

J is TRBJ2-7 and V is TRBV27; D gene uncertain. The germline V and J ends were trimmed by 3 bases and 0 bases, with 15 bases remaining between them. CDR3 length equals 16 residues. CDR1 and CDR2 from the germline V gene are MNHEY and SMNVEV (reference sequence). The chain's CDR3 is CASSFEWASSSYEQYF. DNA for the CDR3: TGTGCCAGCAGTTTTGAGTGGGCCAGCAGCTCCTACGAGCAGTACTTC.

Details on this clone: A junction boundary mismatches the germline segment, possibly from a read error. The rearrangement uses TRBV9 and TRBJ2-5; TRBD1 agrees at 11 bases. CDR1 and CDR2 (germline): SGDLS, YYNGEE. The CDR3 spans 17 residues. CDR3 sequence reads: CAGSVGNVGTGGETQYF. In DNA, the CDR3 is TGTGCCGGCAGCGTAGGCAATGTGGGGACAGGGGGAGAGACCCAGTACTTC.

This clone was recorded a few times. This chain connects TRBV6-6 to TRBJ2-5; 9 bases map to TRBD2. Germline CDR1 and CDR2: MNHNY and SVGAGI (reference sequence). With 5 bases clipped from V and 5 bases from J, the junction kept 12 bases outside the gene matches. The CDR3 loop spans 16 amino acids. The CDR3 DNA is TGTGCCAGCAGTCAGAATAGCGGGAGCAGGAGGGAGACCCAGTACTTC. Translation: CASSQNSGSRRETQYF.

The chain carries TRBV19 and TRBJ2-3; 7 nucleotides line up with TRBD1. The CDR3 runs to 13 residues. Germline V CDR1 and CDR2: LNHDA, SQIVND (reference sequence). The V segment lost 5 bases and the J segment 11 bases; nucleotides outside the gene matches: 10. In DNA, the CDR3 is TGTGCCAGTAGTGCATTTAGGGACAGCAAGCAGTATTTT. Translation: CASSAFRDSKQYF.

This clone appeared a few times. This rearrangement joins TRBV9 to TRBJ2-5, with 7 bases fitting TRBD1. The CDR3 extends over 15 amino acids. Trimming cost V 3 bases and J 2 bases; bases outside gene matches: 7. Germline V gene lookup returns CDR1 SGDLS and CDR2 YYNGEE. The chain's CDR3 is CASSAAPGQQETQYF. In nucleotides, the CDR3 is TGTGCCAGCAGCGCCGCACCGGGACAGCAAGAGACCCAGTACTTC.

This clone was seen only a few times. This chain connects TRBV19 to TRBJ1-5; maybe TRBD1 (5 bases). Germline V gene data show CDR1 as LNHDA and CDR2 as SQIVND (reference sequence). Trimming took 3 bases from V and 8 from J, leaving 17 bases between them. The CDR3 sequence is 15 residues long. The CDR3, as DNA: TGTGCCAGTAGTATCGGCAGGGCCGCCCAGGAGCCCCAGCATTTT. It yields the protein CASSIGRAAQEPQHF.

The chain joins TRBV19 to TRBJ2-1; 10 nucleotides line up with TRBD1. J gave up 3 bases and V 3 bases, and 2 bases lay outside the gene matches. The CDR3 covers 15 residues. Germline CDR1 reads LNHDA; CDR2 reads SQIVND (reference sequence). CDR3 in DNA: TGTGCCAGTAGTATGAGGGACAGGGGCTACAATGAGCAGTTCTTC. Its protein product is CASSMRDRGYNEQFF. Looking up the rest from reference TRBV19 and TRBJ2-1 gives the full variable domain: DGGITQSPKYLFRKEGQNVTLSCEQNLNHDAMYWYRQDPGQGLRLIYYSQIVNDFQKGDIAEGYSVSREKKESFPLTVTSAQKNPTAFYLCASSMRDRGYNEQFFGPGTRLTVL.

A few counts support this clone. The CDR3 here is CASSPRGNTEAFF. As DNA, the CDR3 is TGCGCCAGCAGCCCAAGGGGGAACACTGAAGCTTTCTTT. The J gene is TRBJ1-1, the V gene TRBV5-1; a weak D match, TRBD1 (5 bases). Trimming stripped 4 bases from V and 1 base from J, with 8 bases between. Germline CDR1 SGHRS, CDR2 YFSETQ. The CDR3 spans 13 residues.

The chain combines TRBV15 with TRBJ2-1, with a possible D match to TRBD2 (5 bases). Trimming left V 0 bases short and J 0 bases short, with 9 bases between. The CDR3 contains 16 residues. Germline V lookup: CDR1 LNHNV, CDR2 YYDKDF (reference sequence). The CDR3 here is CATSREGSLSYNEQFF. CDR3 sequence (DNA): TGTGCCACCAGCAGAGAAGGGAGTCTCTCCTACAATGAGCAGTTCTTC.

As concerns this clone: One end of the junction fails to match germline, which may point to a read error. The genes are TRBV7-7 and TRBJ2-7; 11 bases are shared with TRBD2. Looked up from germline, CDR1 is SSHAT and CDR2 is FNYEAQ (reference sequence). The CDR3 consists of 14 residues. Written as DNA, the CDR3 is TGTGCTAGCAGCCCCGGGACTAGCGGATACGAGCAGTACTTC. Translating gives CASSPGTSGYEQYF.

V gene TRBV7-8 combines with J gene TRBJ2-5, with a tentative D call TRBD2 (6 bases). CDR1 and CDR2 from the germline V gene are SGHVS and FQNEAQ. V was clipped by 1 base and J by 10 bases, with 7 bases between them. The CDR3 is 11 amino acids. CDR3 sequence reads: CASSLEEGQYF. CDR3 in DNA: TGTGCCAGCAGCTTAGAGGAGGGCCAGTACTTC.

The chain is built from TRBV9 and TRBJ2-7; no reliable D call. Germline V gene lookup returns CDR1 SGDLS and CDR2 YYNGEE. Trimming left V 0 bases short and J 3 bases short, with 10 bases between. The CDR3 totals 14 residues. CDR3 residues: CASSVGGSSYEQYF. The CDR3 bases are TGTGCCAGCAGCGTAGGAGGTAGTAGCTACGAGCAGTACTTC.

CDR3 amino acids: CASSLRAFGNTIYF. The CDR3 DNA follows: TGTGCCAGCAGTTTACGCGCGTTTGGAAACACCATATATTTT. The chain couples TRBV28 to TRBJ1-3, with no clear D. There are 14 residues in the CDR3. Looked up from germline, CDR1 is MDHEN and CDR2 is SYDVKM. The V and J ends lost 2 bases and 3 bases respectively, with 8 bases between them.

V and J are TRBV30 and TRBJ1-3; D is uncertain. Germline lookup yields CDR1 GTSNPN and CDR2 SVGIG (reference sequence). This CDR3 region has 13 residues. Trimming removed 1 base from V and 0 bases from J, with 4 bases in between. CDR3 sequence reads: CAWSASSGNTIYF. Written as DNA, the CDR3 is TGTGCCTGGAGTGCTAGCTCTGGAAACACCATATATTTT.

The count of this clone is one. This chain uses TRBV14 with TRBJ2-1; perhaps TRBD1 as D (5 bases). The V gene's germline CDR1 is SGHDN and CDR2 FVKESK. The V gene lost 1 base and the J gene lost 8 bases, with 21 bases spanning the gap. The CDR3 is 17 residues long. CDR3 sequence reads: CASSQGAGRTQVDEQFF. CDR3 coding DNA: TGTGCCAGCAGCCAAGGAGCAGGGCGGACCCAGGTCGATGAGCAGTTCTTC.

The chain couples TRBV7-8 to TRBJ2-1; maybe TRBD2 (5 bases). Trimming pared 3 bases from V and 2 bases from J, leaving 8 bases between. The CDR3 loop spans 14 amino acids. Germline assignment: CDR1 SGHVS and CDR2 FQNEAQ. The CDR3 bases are TGTGCCAGCAGCTTGGACGGGGCCTACAATGAGCAGTTCTTC. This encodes CASSLDGAYNEQFF.

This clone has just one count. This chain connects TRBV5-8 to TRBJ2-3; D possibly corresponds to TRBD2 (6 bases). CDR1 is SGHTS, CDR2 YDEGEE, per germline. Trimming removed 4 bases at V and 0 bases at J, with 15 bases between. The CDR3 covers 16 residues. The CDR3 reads CASSTGTYASTDTQYF. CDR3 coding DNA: TGTGCCAGCAGCACCGGGACTTATGCTAGCACAGATACGCAGTATTTT.

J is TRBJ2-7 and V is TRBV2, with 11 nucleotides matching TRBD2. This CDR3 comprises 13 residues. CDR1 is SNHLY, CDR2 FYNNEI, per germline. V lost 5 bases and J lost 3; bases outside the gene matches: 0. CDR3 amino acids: CASSTSGSYEQYF. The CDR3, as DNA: TGTGCCAGCAGTACTAGCGGGAGCTACGAGCAGTACTTC.

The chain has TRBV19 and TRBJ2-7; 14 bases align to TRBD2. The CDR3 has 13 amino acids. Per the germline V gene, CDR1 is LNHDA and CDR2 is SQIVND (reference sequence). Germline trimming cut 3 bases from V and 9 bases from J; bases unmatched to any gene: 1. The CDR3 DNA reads TGTGCCAGTAGTATCGGACTAGCGGGAGGGCAGTACTTC. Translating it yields CASSIGLAGGQYF.

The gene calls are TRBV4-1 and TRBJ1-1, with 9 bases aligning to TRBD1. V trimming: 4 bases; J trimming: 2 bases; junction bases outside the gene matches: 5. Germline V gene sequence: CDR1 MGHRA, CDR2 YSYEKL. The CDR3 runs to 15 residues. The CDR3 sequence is CASSPRTGANTEAFF. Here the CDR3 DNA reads TGCGCCAGCAGCCCGCGGACAGGGGCAAACACTGAAGCTTTCTTT.

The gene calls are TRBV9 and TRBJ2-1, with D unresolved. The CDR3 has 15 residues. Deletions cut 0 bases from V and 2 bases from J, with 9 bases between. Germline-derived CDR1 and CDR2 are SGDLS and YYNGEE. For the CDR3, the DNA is TGTGCCAGCAGCGTAGCTCGCGGCGCCTACAATGAGCAGTTCTTC. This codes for CASSVARGAYNEQFF.

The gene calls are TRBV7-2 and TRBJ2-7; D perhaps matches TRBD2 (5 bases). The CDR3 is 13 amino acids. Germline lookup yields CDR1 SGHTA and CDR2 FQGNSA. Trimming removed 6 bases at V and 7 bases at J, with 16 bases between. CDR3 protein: CASSSSSGNEQYF. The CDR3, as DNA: TGTGCCAGCAGTTCATCGTCGGGGAATGAGCAGTACTTC. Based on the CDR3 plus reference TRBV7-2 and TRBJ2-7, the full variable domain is GAGVSQSPSNKVTEKGKDVELRCDPISGHTALYWYRQSLGQGLEFLIYFQGNSAPDKSGLPSDRFSAERTGGSVSTLTIQRTQQEDSAVYLCASSSSSGNEQYFGPGTRLTVT.

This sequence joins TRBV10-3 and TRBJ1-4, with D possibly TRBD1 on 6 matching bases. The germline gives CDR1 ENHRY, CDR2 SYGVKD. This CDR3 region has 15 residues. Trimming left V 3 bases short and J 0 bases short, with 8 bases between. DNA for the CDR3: TGTGCCATCAGTGACGGGACAACAACTAATGAAAAACTGTTTTTT. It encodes CAISDGTTTNEKLFF.